Listed below are T cell receptor beta chains from one sample, sequenced in a study of CD8+CD57+ T cells in acquired aplastic anemia. TCRdb itself ran the reads through MiXCR, one entry per CDR3 protein. The sample has a few hundred thousand distinct CDR3 sequences; 34% are singletons. The sequenced sample consisted of sorted CD4+, CD8+, or CD8+CD57+ T cells (not recorded which) from PBMCs. The source is a human donor in good health, serving as a control. The CDR3 runs from the conserved cysteine through the conserved F or W. D genes are given only for firm matches. Some rows mark clone size as missing; the rest say once, few, many or name a class of expanded clone.

>TRBD1|15|NA|TRBV6-1|TRBJ2-2
CASSARTGGSGELFF
TGTGCCAGCAGTGCCAGGACAGGGGGATCCGGGGAGCTGTTTTTT
>NA|16|NA|TRBV6-1|TRBJ1-3
CASSEDLTPSGNTIYF
TGTGCCAGCAGTGAAGATCTGACCCCGAGTGGAAACACCATATATTTT
>NA|15|many|TRBV15|TRBJ2-5
CATSREGQPQETQYF
TGTGCCACCAGCAGAGAAGGACAGCCCCAAGAGACCCAGTACTTC
>NA|15|many|TRBV9|TRBJ2-1
CASSVAAADYTEQFF
TGTGCCAGCAGCGTAGCGGCGGCGGACTATACTGAGCAGTTCTTC
>TRBD1|14|many|TRBV5-1|TRBJ1-2
CASRSRDRDYGYTF
TGCGCCAGCAGGAGTAGGGACAGAGATTATGGCTACACCTTC
>TRBD1|13|many|TRBV2|TRBJ2-1
CATGQGDINEQFF
TGTGCCACGGGACAGGGGGATATTAATGAGCAGTTCTTC
>NA|11|many|TRBV29-1|TRBJ1-1
CSVQTNTEAFF
TGCAGCGTCCAGACGAACACTGAAGCTTTCTTT
>NA|12|NA|TRBV29-1|TRBJ2-7
CSVEEDGYEQYF
TGCAGCGTTGAAGAAGATGGCTACGAGCAGTACTTC
>NA|13|many|TRBV19|TRBJ2-2
CASMVEDTGELFF
TGTGCCAGTATGGTAGAAGACACCGGGGAGCTGTTTTTT
>TRBD1|16|many|TRBV24-1|TRBJ2-2
CATSPGTGLNTGELFF
TGTGCCACCAGCCCCGGGACAGGGCTAAACACCGGGGAGCTGTTTTTT
>TRBD2|15|NA|TRBV29-1|TRBJ2-3
CSVSGLGGGYNEQYF
TGCAGCGTTTCGGGACTAGGGGGTGGATATAATGAGCAGTATTTT
>NA|13|few|TRBV5-6|TRBJ2-7
CTSSPGRGLEQYF
TGTACCAGCAGCCCGGGACGAGGTCTCGAGCAGTACTTC
>NA|14|few|TRBV12-3/TRBV12-4|TRBJ1-1
CASSLVLGLMKAFF
TGTGCCAGCAGTTTAGTGTTAGGTTTAATGAAGGCTTTCTTT
>NA|20|few|TRBV7-4|TRBJ2-1
CASSLAQFSGRIYSYNEQFF
TGTGCCAGCAGCTTAGCGCAGTTTTCAGGGCGAATCTACTCCTACAATGAGCAGTTCTTC
>TRBD1|17|many|TRBV25-1|TRBJ2-2
CASRTSPGTGDTGELFF
TGTGCCAGCAGAACAAGCCCCGGGACAGGGGACACCGGGGAGCTGTTTTTT
>TRBD1|14|few|TRBV20-1|TRBJ1-2
CSAKTGTGTHGYTF
TGCAGTGCTAAGACCGGGACAGGAACCCATGGCTACACCTTC
>TRBD2|15|NA|TRBV6-1|TRBJ2-3
CASSPRRESPDTQYF
TGTGCCAGCAGCCCACGGCGGGAGTCCCCAGATACGCAGTATTTT
>TRBD1|17|NA|TRBV7-8|TRBJ1-1
CASSLAGRGLRNTEAFF
TGTGCCAGCAGCTTAGCTGGCAGGGGGCTTCGAAACACTGAAGCTTTCTTT
>NA|15|NA|TRBV19|TRBJ1-1
CASRAPFGVNTEAFF
TGTGCCAGTAGGGCCCCGTTCGGAGTGAACACTGAAGCTTTCTTT
>NA|14|many|TRBV29-1|TRBJ1-5
CSVQDGYGNQPQHF
TGCAGCGTTCAGGACGGTTATGGCAATCAGCCCCAGCATTTT
>NA|12|many|TRBV20-1|TRBJ1-2
CSARTGLYGYTF
TGCAGTGCTAGAACGGGCCTCTATGGCTACACCTTC
>NA|14|many|TRBV5-1|TRBJ2-7
CASSLDGSGYEQYF
TGCGCCAGCAGCCTTGACGGGAGTGGCTACGAGCAGTACTTC
>NA|14|NA|TRBV7-6|TRBJ2-2
CASSYNGNTGELFF
TGTGCCAGCAGCTACAACGGAAACACCGGGGAGCTGTTTTTT
>NA|15|NA|TRBV5-4|TRBJ1-1
CASRAIGVMNTEAFF
TGTGCCAGCAGGGCTATTGGGGTCATGAACACTGAAGCTTTCTTT
>NA|12|few|TRBV7-2|TRBJ1-2
CASSPQASGYTF
TGTGCCAGCAGCCCCCAGGCGAGTGGCTACACCTTC
>NA|11|many|TRBV5-1|TRBJ2-1
CASSQNNEQFF
TGCGCCAGCAGCCAAAACAATGAGCAGTTCTTC
>TRBD1|16|many|TRBV15|TRBJ1-3
CATSRGQPFSGNTIYF
TGTGCCACCAGCAGGGGACAGCCCTTCTCTGGAAACACCATATATTTT
>NA|15|many|TRBV9|TRBJ1-1
CASSVGPGRVTEAFF
TGTGCCAGCAGCGTAGGACCGGGAAGAGTCACTGAAGCTTTCTTT
>NA|14|many|TRBV5-6|TRBJ1-6
CASSLGEGNSPLHF
TGTGCCAGCAGCTTGGGTGAGGGGAATTCACCCCTCCACTTT
>TRBD2|17|NA|TRBV29-1|TRBJ2-5
CSAGTSGGMVGDGTQYF
TGCAGCGCTGGGACTAGCGGGGGTATGGTTGGTGACGGGACCCAGTACTTC
>TRBD1|14|NA|TRBV11-1|TRBJ2-7
CASSLARGPYEQYF
TGTGCCAGCAGCTTGGCCAGGGGGCCGTACGAGCAGTACTTC
>TRBD2|15|NA|TRBV10-3|TRBJ2-7
CAIRLETSGGYEQYF
TGTGCCATCAGACTTGAGACTAGCGGGGGTTACGAGCAGTACTTC
>TRBD1|14|NA|TRBV2|TRBJ2-7
CASRPRQGAYEQYF
TGTGCCAGCAGACCGAGACAGGGGGCCTACGAGCAGTACTTC
>TRBD1|15|many|TRBV9|TRBJ1-2
CASSVDDRARDGYTF
TGTGCCAGCAGCGTAGATGACAGGGCCAGGGATGGCTACACCTTC
>TRBD1|14|NA|TRBV19|TRBJ1-2
CASSSDRGIAGYTF
TGTGCCAGTAGCTCGGACAGGGGGATTGCTGGCTACACCTTC
>NA|13|many|TRBV20-1|TRBJ1-1
CSARVGPNTEAFF
TGCAGTGCTAGAGTTGGGCCGAACACTGAAGCTTTCTTT
>TRBD1|16|NA|TRBV18|TRBJ2-7
CASSDKFGTGFYEQYF
TGTGCCAGCTCTGACAAGTTTGGGACAGGGTTCTACGAGCAGTACTTC
>TRBD1|16|NA|TRBV19|TRBJ1-5
CASVRRQGMSNQPQHF
TGTGCCAGTGTTAGGCGACAGGGTATGAGCAATCAGCCCCAGCATTTT
>TRBD1|15|many|TRBV5-1|TRBJ2-5
CASSLRTGTQETQYF
TGCGCCAGCAGCTTACGGACAGGCACGCAAGAGACCCAGTACTTC
>NA|17|NA|TRBV19|TRBJ1-6
CASRRNRRTGYNSPLHF
TGTGCCAGTAGGAGGAACCGAAGGACCGGCTATAATTCACCCCTCCACTTT
>NA|12|many|TRBV24-1|TRBJ1-2
CATSDSGLGYTF
TGTGCCACCAGTGATTCCGGGTTAGGCTACACCTTC
>NA|14|many|TRBV6-1|TRBJ1-6
CASSIQGRDSPLHF
TGTGCCAGCAGTATACAGGGAAGGGACTCACCCCTCCACTTT
>NA|13|few|TRBV30|TRBJ2-5
CAWSAGQQETQYF
TGTGCCTGGAGTGCAGGGCAACAAGAGACCCAGTACTTC
>TRBD1|15|many|TRBV9|TRBJ2-7
CASSVGQGASHEQYF
TGTGCCAGCAGCGTAGGACAGGGCGCATCCCACGAGCAGTACTTC
>TRBD1|14|NA|TRBV11-3|TRBJ2-5
CASSYSGGQETQYF
TGTGCCAGCAGTTACTCAGGGGGACAAGAGACCCAGTACTTC
>NA|11|few|TRBV7-6|TRBJ2-5
CASSNKAAQYF
TGTGCCAGCAGCAACAAGGCGGCCCAGTACTTC
>TRBD1|16|NA|TRBV20-1|TRBJ1-4
CSAIERQGATNEKLFF
TGCAGTGCTATTGAAAGACAGGGAGCAACTAATGAAAAACTGTTTTTT
>NA|16|NA|TRBV19|TRBJ1-3
CASSIGEGSSGNTIYF
TGTGCCAGTAGTATAGGGGAAGGGAGCTCTGGAAACACCATATATTTT
>TRBD2|16|NA|TRBV10-3|TRBJ2-2
CAISDLGTRVSGELFF
TGTGCCATCAGTGATCTCGGGACTAGAGTTTCCGGGGAGCTGTTTTTT
>TRBD1|13|many|TRBV29-1|TRBJ2-7
CSVARQGDYEQYF
TGCAGCGTTGCACGACAGGGGGACTACGAGCAGTACTTC
>TRBD1|15|NA|TRBV19|TRBJ1-5
CASSVGQASNQPQHF
TGTGCCAGTAGCGTCGGACAGGCAAGCAATCAGCCCCAGCATTTT
>NA|16|NA|TRBV7-3|TRBJ1-2
CASSFEGLLSNYGYTF
TGTGCCAGCAGCTTCGAGGGGTTACTTTCTAACTATGGCTACACCTTC
>NA|13|many|TRBV10-3|TRBJ1-4
CAISESGNVKLFF
TGTGCCATCAGTGAGTCGGGGAACGTTAAACTGTTTTTT
>NA|16|many|TRBV2|TRBJ1-1
CASSERSILLNTEAFF
TGTGCCAGCAGTGAAAGGTCGATCCTTCTGAACACTGAAGCTTTCTTT
>NA|13|many|TRBV5-1|TRBJ1-2
CASSLGPNYGYTF
TGCGCCAGCAGCTTGGGGCCGAACTATGGCTACACCTTC
>NA|13|many|TRBV7-2|TRBJ2-7
CASRGQGFYEQYF
TGTGCCAGCAGGGGGCAGGGATTCTACGAGCAGTACTTC
>NA|13|NA|TRBV24-1|TRBJ2-1
CATSRDSNNEQFF
TGTGCCACCAGCCGGGACTCAAACAATGAGCAGTTCTTC